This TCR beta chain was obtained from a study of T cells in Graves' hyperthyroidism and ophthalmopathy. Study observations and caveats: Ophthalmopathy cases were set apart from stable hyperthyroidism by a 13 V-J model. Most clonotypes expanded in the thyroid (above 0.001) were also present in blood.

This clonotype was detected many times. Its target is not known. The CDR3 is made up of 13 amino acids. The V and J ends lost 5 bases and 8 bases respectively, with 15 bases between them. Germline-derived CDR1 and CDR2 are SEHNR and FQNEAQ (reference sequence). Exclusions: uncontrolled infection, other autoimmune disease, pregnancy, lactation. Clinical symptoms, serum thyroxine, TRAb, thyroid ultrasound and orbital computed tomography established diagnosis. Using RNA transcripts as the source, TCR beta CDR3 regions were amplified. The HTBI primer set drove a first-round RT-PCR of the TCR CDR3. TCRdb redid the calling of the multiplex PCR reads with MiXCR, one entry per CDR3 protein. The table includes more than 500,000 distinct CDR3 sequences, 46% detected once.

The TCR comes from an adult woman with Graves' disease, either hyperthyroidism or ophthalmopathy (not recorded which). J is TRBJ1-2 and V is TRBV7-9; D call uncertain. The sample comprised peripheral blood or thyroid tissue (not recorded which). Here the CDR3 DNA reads TGTGCCAGCAGCCAAGGGCAGAGTGGGGGCTACACCTTC. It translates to CASSQGQSGGYTF.